Given below is one TCR beta chain in context. What it recognizes is unknown. TCRdb re-analysed the RT-PCR reads in MiXCR, keeping a single row per CDR3 protein. The data show hundreds of thousands of distinct CDR3 sequences, less than 30% seen once. This sample stems from a study of response to subunit inactivated influenza vaccine. Whole-study findings and limits: Researchers suggested that each seasonal influenza vaccination recruits few new T cells.

V lost 4 bases, J lost 6 bases, and 9 bases stayed unmatched. CDR1 SGHTA and CDR2 FQGNSA come from the germline V gene. The CDR3 length is 15 residues. J is TRBJ2-3 and V is TRBV7-2; TRBD1 agrees at 8 bases. The material sequenced was CD4+ T cells sorted from PBMCs, taken about 5 days after vaccination. This TCR derives from a man aged 50-60 years who received an inactivated influenza vaccine. In DNA form, the CDR3 reads TGTGCCAGCAGCTCCAGGGGGCAGAACCCGGATACGCAGTATTTT. The encoded protein is CASSSRGQNPDTQYF.